What follows are 10 T cell receptor beta chains derived from one specimen sequenced in a study of blood T cell repertoires in COVID-19. Sequencing used immunoSEQ multiplex PCR; TCRdb keeps in-frame clones, though not all of them. In the table there are 200,000 to 250,000 clones, almost 85% of which are singletons. The sample comprised peripheral blood. The receptors stem from a woman in her thirties or forties with acute or convalescent COVID-19.

The chain uses TRBV2 and TRBJ1-5; 9 bases match TRBD1. Looked up from germline, CDR1 is SNHLY and CDR2 is FYNNEI. The CDR3 consists of 17 residues. J lost 1 base, V lost 6 bases, and 10 bases had no gene match. CDR3 residues: CASRARTGDRSNQPQHF. CDR3 bases: TGTGCCAGCAGGGCCCGGACAGGGGATAGGAGCAATCAGCCCCAGCATTTT.

The chain carries TRBV6-2 or TRBV6-3 and TRBJ2-1; 9 bases are a match to TRBD2. Trimming at V came to 3 bases and at J to 4 bases, leaving 10 bases not matched to a gene. This CDR3 is 17 amino acids long. The germline CDR1 and CDR2 sequences are MNHEY and SVGEGT. This CDR3 is CASSYSAGGTSYNEQFF. In DNA form, the CDR3 reads TGTGCCAGCAGTTATTCAGCGGGAGGTACAAGTTACAATGAGCAGTTCTTC.

This clone has only one observation. The rearrangement uses TRBV4-3 and TRBJ2-3; 11 positions agree with TRBD2. Germline V lookup: CDR1 LGHNA, CDR2 YSLEER. The CDR3 is made up of 18 amino acids. The junction had 10 bases not matched to a gene; V was cut back by 5 bases and J by 0 bases. The DNA of the CDR3 is TGCGCCAGCAGCGGCCGTAGCGGGAGGGCCGTTAGCACAGATACGCAGTATTTT. It encodes CASSGRSGRAVSTDTQYF.

This clone appeared once. The chain is built from TRBV10-3 and TRBJ1-2; the D is unclear. The germline CDR1 and CDR2 sequences are ENHRY and SYGVKD. Trimming took 6 bases from V and 4 from J, leaving 15 bases between them. This CDR3 contains 14 residues. CDR3 bases: TGTGCCATCAGCCCCGGGAACGGACTCTATGGCTACACCTTC. This gives the protein CAISPGNGLYGYTF.

The rearrangement links TRBV3-1 (or the pseudogene TRBV3-2) to TRBJ1-1; D is unclear. The CDR3 sequence is 13 residues long. Germline CDR1 and CDR2: LGHDT and YNNKEL (reference sequence). V lost 2 bases to trimming and J lost 10 bases, with 14 bases between them. CDR3 DNA: TGTGCCAGCAGCCAAAAGAGGGTGGCCGGAGCTTTCTTT. Translation gives CASSQKRVAGAFF.

The chain joins TRBV6-1 to TRBJ1-5; no definite D call. Germline loops: CDR1 MNHNS, CDR2 SASEGT. CDR3 length equals 18 residues. The V end lost 2 bases, the J end lost 2 bases, and 19 bases lay between the germline ends. The DNA of the CDR3 is TGTGCCAGCAGTGAACCCCGGAGAGGTATGTCGGGCAATCAGCCCCAGCATTTT. Translation: CASSEPRRGMSGNQPQHF.

The rearrangement uses TRBV28 and TRBJ1-3; D is uncertain. The V end was cut by 3 bases, the J end by 4 bases, with 19 bases between. CDR1 and CDR2 from the germline V gene are MDHEN and SYDVKM. This CDR3 has 17 residues. In nucleotides, the CDR3 is TGTGCCAGCAGTTTCTTGGCGGCTGGTCGGTTGGGAAACACCATATATTTT. Its protein is CASSFLAAGRLGNTIYF.

The chain uses TRBV4-1 and TRBJ2-3; D not resolved. The CDR3 has 14 residues. V was trimmed by 8 bases and J by 0 bases, leaving 12 bases between them. From germline, CDR1 is MGHRA and CDR2 YSYEKL. The CDR3 nucleotides are TGCGCCAGCTCCCCTTTTACTAGCACAGATACGCAGTATTTT. It yields the protein CASSPFTSTDTQYF.

The rearrangement joins TRBV4-3 to TRBJ2-3, with 10 nucleotides matching TRBD1. V lost 1 base and J lost 1; bases outside the gene matches: 8. Germline CDR1 is LGHNA and CDR2 is YSLEER. The CDR3 has 18 amino acids. CDR3: CASSQVFPGTGGTDTQYF. In DNA, the CDR3 is TGCGCCAGCAGCCAAGTTTTTCCCGGGACAGGGGGCACAGATACGCAGTATTTT.

This chain links TRBV7-9 with TRBJ1-1; D perhaps matches TRBD1 (5 bases). V shed 2 bases and J shed 7 bases, with 8 bases lying between them. Germline CDR1 reads SEHNR; CDR2 reads FQNEAQ (reference sequence). The CDR3 is 12 amino acids. CDR3 region: CASSLTQGEAFF. CDR3 coding DNA: TGTGCCAGCAGCTTAACGCAGGGTGAAGCTTTCTTT.